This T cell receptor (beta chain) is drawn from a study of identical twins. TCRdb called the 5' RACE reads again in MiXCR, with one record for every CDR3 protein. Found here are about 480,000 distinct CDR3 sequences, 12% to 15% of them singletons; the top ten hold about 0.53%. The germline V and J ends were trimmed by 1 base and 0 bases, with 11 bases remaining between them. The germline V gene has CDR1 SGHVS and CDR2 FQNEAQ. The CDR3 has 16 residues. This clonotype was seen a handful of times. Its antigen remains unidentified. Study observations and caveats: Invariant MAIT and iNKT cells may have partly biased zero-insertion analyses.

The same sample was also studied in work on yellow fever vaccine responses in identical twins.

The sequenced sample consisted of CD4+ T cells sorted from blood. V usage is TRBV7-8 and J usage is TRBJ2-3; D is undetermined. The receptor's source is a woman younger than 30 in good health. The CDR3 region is CASSLVAGLSTDTQYF. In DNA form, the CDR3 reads TGTGCCAGCAGCTTAGTGGCAGGTCTTAGCACAGATACGCAGTATTTT.